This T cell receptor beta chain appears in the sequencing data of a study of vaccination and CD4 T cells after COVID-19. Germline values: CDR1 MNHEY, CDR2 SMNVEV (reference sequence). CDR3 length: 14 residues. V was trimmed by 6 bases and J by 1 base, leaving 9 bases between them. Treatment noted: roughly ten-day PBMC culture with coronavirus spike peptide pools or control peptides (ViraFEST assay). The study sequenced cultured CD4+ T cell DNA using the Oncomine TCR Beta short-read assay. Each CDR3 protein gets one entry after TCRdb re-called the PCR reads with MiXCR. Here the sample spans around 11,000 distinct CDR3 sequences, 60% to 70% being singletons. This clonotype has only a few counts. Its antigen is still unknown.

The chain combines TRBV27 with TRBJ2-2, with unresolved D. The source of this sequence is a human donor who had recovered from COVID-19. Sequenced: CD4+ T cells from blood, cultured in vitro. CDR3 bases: TGTGCCAGCAGATTTTCTAGGAACACCGGGGAGCTGTTTTTT. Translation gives CASRFSRNTGELFF.